The 5 T cell receptor beta chains listed next were all sequenced from one sample in a study of blood T cell repertoires in COVID-19. Libraries were prepared by immunoSEQ multiplex PCR; TCRdb keeps only in-frame clonotypes and omits some of them. The table shows roughly 70,000 clones, with 75% to 95% occurring only once. Specimen: peripheral blood. The receptor source for this set is a human donor with active COVID-19. The donor label of this sample is uncertain.

The V gene is TRBV28, the J gene TRBJ2-3; TRBD2 matches at 14 bases. This CDR3 has 16 residues. Germline CDR1 MDHEN, CDR2 SYDVKM. V shed 9 bases, J shed 3 bases, and the junction held 8 bases outside the gene matches. The chain's CDR3 is CASQGTSGGGTDTQYF. CDR3 DNA: TGTGCCAGTCAGGGGACTAGCGGGGGCGGTACAGATACGCAGTATTTT.

V is TRBV6-2 or TRBV6-3 and J is TRBJ1-2; D not resolved. The CDR3 has 13 residues. The germline CDR1 and CDR2 sequences are MNHEY and SVGEGT. The V and J ends lost 5 bases and 6 bases respectively, with 13 bases between them. Written as DNA, the CDR3 is TGTGCCAGCAGTCACGGGAGTCAGAATGGCTACACCTTC. It specifies CASSHGSQNGYTF.

V gene TRBV10-3 combines with J gene TRBJ1-5, with 8 bases aligning to TRBD1. V lost 7 bases to trimming and J lost 5 bases; unmatched junction nucleotides: 4. The CDR3 length is 13 residues. Germline assignment: CDR1 ENHRY and CDR2 SYGVKD. Here the CDR3 DNA reads TGTGCCATCAAGGACAGGGCGGATCAGCCCCAGCATTTT. Amino acid sequence: CAIKDRADQPQHF.

The V call is TRBV28, the J call TRBJ1-3, with TRBD1 matching over 11 bases. The CDR3 has 14 residues. CDR1 is MDHEN, CDR2 SYDVKM, per germline. The V gene end was trimmed by 8 bases and the J gene end by 8 bases; junction bases not matched to a gene: 8. CDR3 in DNA: TGTGCCAGCGCCCGGACAGGGGGCGGATACACCATATATTTT. Amino acids: CASARTGGGYTIYF.

This clone was seen a single time. The chain carries TRBV5-4 and TRBJ2-1, with D possibly TRBD2 on 5 matching bases. From germline, CDR1 is SGHNT and CDR2 YYREEE (reference sequence). V lost 4 bases and J 4 bases, leaving 15 bases between the germline ends. This CDR3 comprises 15 residues. CDR3 in DNA: TGTGCCAGCAGCCCCCGAGGCGGACTTTACAATGAGCAGTTCTTC. It encodes CASSPRGGLYNEQFF.